The T cell receptor beta chain under discussion was sequenced for a study of blood T cell repertoires in COVID-19. About the research overall: COVID-19 samples from acute and convalescent phases originated in the United States, Italy and Spain.

Only in-frame clones appear in the TCRdb table, and some are missing; sequencing was by immunoSEQ multiplex PCR. In the table there are 150,000 to 250,000 clones, 80% to 85% of which are singletons. Looked up from germline, CDR1 is LGHDT and CDR2 is YNNKEL (reference sequence). The length of the CDR3 is 18 residues. J was trimmed by 0 bases and V by 3 bases; bases with no gene match: 10. Study members were between 18 and 89 years old and lived in over 20 US regions. Assignment of participants to cohorts was predicated upon participant-reported clinical history. The chain links TRBV3-1 (or the pseudogene TRBV3-2) to TRBJ2-3, with 9 bases identical to TRBD2. The sequence was obtained from a man between 40 and 49 years old who had recovered from COVID-19. Sample: PBMCs or T cells enriched from blood (not recorded which). The CDR3 spells CASSQRGAGGISTDTQYF. The CDR3 nucleotides read TGTGCCAGCAGCCAGCGTGGAGCGGGGGGCATAAGCACAGATACGCAGTATTTT.